One TCR beta chain is described in this entry. Its antigen is as yet unknown. The CDR3 runs to 15 residues. The sample belongs to a study of PD-1 blockade in classical Hodgkin lymphoma. General study points: Why the repertoires differ is still unclear, perhaps disease activity or prior therapy. CD4+ TCR diversity climbed significantly by C4D1, unlike CD8+ TCR diversity. Healthy donors reportedly exceeded newly diagnosed patients in baseline TCR diversity.

Described time point: cycle 4 day 1 (C4D1), after 5 to 7 weeks of nivolumab. No patient escaped relapse after autologous stem cell transplantation, and brentuximab vedotin exposure varied. Researchers report purifying CD4+ T cells from thawed PBMCs by magnetic negative selection. Sequencing used immunoSEQ multiplex PCR; TCRdb keeps in-frame clones, though not all of them. The sample consists of 15,000 to 20,000 clones, around four fifths of them appearing once. Sample: CD4+ T cells from blood, taken before the fourth cycle of nivolumab. This clonotype originated in a human donor with classical Hodgkin lymphoma. This chain joins TRBV1 and TRBJ2-7; no DNA check was done on the table's D call, TRBD2. TRBV1 is noted as a pseudogene. The CDR3 loop is CTSGLPGSFYYEQYF. The CDR3 nucleotides read TGCACCAGCGGACTACCGGGATCATTCTACTACGAGCAGTACTTC.